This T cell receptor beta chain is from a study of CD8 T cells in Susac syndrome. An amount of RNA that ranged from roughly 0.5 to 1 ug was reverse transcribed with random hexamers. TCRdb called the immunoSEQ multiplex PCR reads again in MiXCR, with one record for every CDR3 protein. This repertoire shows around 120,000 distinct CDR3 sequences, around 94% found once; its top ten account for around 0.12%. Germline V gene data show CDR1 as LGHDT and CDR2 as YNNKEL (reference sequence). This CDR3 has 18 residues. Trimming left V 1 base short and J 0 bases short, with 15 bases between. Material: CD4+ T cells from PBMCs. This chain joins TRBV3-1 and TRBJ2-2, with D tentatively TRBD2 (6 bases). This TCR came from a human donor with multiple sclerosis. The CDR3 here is CASSQVVSGVTNTGELFF. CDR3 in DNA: TGTGCCAGCAGCCAAGTTGTTAGCGGAGTCACGAACACCGGGGAGCTGTTTTTT.